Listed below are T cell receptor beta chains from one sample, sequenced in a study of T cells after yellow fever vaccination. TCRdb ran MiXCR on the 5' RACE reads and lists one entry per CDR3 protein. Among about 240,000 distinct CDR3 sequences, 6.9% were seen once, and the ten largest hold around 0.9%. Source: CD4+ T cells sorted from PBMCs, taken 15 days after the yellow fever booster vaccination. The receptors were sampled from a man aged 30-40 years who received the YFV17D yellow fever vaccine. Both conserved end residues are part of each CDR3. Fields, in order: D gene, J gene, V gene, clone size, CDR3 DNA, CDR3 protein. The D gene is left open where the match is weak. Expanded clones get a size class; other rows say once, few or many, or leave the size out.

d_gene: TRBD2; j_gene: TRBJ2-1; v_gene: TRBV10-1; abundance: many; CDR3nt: TGCGCCAGCAGCCAGGGACTAGCGGGAGAGAATGAGCAGTTCTTC; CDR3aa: CASSQGLAGENEQFF
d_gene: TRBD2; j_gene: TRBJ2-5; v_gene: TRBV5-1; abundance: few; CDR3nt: TGCGCCAGTCGGACCTCTAGCGGGAGGGTTCGAGAGACCCAGTACTTC; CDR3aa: CASRTSSGRVRETQYF
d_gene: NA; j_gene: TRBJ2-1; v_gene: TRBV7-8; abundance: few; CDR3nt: TGTGCCAGCAGCTTACTGAGGGGCTCTAGCTCCTACAATGAGCAGTTCTTC; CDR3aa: CASSLLRGSSSYNEQFF
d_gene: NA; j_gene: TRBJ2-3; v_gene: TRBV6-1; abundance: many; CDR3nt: TGTGCCAGCAGGGCCCGGGACCTAGGCGCAGATACGCAGTATTTT; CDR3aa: CASRARDLGADTQYF
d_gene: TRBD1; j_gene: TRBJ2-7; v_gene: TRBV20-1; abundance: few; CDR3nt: TGCAGTGCTAGAGATCTTTGGACAGGGGGCGCATGGCAGTACTTC; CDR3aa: CSARDLWTGGAWQYF
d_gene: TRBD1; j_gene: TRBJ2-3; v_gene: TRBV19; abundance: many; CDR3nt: TGTGCCAGTAGTAGACCGGGACAGAGATACACAGATACGCAGTATTTT; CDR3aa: CASSRPGQRYTDTQYF
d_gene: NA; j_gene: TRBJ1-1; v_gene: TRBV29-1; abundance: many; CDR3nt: TGCAGCGTTGAAAGGGGGACCTCTGAAGCTTTCTTT; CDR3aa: CSVERGTSEAFF
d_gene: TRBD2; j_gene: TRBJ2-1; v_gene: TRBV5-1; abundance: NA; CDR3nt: TGCGCCAGCAGCTCACGAGCGGGAGTAGGCAATGAGCAGTTCTTC; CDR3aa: CASSSRAGVGNEQFF
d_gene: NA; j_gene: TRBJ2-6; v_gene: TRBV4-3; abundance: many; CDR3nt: TGCGCCAGCAGTACTGGACACCTAAGCTCTGGGGCCAACGTCCTGACTTTC; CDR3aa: CASSTGHLSSGANVLTF
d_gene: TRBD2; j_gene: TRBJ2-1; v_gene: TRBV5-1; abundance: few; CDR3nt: TGCGCCAGCAGCTTGTTGACTAGCGTCTCCTACAATGAGCAGTTCTTC; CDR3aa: CASSLLTSVSYNEQFF
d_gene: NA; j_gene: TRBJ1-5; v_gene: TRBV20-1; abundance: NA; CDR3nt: TGCAGTGCTAGAGATGTCTCTGCTGGTCAGCCCCAGCATTTT; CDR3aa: CSARDVSAGQPQHF
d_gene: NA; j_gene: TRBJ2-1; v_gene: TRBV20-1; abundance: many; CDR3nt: TGCAGTGCTCAGACGGACGCAGACTCCTACAATGAGCAGTTCTTC; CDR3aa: CSAQTDADSYNEQFF
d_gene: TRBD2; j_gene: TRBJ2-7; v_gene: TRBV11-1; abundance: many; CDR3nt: TGTGCCAGCAGCCTACGGGGGGGAGGACTGTTGAACTCCTACGAGCAGTACTTC; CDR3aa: CASSLRGGGLLNSYEQYF
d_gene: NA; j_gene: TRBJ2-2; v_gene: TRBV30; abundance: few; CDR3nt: TGTGCCTGGAGTACAGGGCGGGTCGCGAACACCGGGGAGCTGTTTTTT; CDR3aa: CAWSTGRVANTGELFF
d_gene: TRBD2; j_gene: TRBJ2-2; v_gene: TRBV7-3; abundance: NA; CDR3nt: TGTGCCAGCAGCTTAGTGTCGACTAGCGGGACCGGGGAGCTGTTTTTT; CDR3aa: CASSLVSTSGTGELFF
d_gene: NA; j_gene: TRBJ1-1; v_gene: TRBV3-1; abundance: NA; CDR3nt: TGTGCCAGCCGGGCGAGGATGAATGAAGCTTTCTTT; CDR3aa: CASRARMNEAFF
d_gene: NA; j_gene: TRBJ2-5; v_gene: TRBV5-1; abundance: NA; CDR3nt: TGCGCCAGCAGCTTGGAAGAGACCCACTACTTC; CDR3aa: CASSLEETHYF
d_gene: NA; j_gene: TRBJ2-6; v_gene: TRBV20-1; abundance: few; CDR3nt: TGCAGTGCCATACAAGGGACTTCTGGGGCCAACGTCCTGACTTTC; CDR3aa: CSAIQGTSGANVLTF